This TCR beta chain was obtained from a study of T cells after posttransplantation cyclophosphamide. The study, taken as a whole, reports: Recipient CMV seropositivity and CMV reactivation strongly tracked TRB clonality. Later blood repertoires were often dominated by clones from the donor CD8+ memory compartment.

Using immunoSEQ multiplex PCR, the repertoire was profiled, and TCRdb retains in-frame clones only, with some absent. The sample lists tens of thousands of clones, none appearing once, the ten largest making up 6% to 8.5%. This related bone marrow graft donor gave peripheral blood on the day of marrow donation. The CDR3 is made up of 13 amino acids. CDR1 is SGHRS, CDR2 YFSETQ, per germline. Trimming shortened V by 2 bases and J by 2 bases, and 6 bases separated the two germline ends. Ten or more counts support this clone. The antigen is undetermined. This rearrangement joins TRBV5-1 to TRBJ2-3; D is ambiguous. This clonotype was sampled from a woman aged 50 to 60 in good health and a related stem cell transplant donor. The specimen was PBMCs. Here the CDR3 DNA reads TGCGCCAGCAGCTTCCCAGACACAGATACGCAGTATTTT. Its protein product is CASSFPDTDTQYF.